The 10 T cell receptor beta chains listed next were all sequenced from one sample in a study of graft-versus-host responses after intestinal transplantation. Sequenced by immunoSEQ multiplex PCR; TCRdb stores in-frame clones only, minus some. The sample carries about 51,000 clones, about 89% recorded once. These receptors' antigens are unknown. The sequencing used unstimulated CD4+ T cells sorted from spleen or lymph node cells, collected before transplant. These receptors all stem from a human donor who was the organ donor for an intestinal transplant.

CDR3 sequence (DNA): TGTGCCATCTCGGGACAGGGAAATGAAAAACTGTTTTTT. It is translated as CAISGQGNEKLFF. This rearrangement joins TRBV6-1 to TRBJ1-4, with 9 bases identical to TRBD1. V shed 10 bases and J 5 bases; nucleotides not matched to a gene: 5. Germline CDR1 MNHNS, CDR2 SASEGT. There are 13 residues in the CDR3.

The rearrangement uses TRBV12-5 and TRBJ2-5; TRBD1 agrees at 9 bases. Germline-derived CDR1 and CDR2 are LGHNT and FRNRAP. This CDR3 is built from 17 residues. The V segment lost 1 base and the J segment 4 bases; nucleotides outside the gene matches: 10. The DNA of the CDR3 is TGTGCTAGTGGTTTGGAGGGACAGGGTGTTGGGGGAGAGACCCAGTACTTC. Protein product: CASGLEGQGVGGETQYF.

CDR3 residues: CASSSPGTGGKTQYF. CDR3 DNA: TGTGCCAGCAGTTCCCCCGGGACAGGGGGCAAGACCCAGTACTTC. The V and J genes are TRBV28 and TRBJ2-5, with 12 nucleotides matching TRBD1. Per germline, CDR1 MDHEN and CDR2 SYDVKM. CDR3 size: 15 residues. With 4 bases clipped from V and 6 bases from J, the junction kept 6 bases outside the gene matches.

The count of this clone is one. The rearrangement links TRBV7-8 to TRBJ1-1; 8 bases are shared with TRBD1. The CDR3 has 17 amino acids. The junction had 14 bases not matched to a gene; V was cut back by 4 bases and J by 4 bases. The germline V gene encodes CDR1 SGHVS and CDR2 FQNEAQ. CDR3 amino acids: CASSYPRDRPLSTEAFF. CDR3 sequence (DNA): TGTGCCAGCAGCTACCCCCGGGACAGGCCCTTGAGCACTGAAGCTTTCTTT. The full variable domain, completed using reference TRBV7-8 and TRBJ1-1, is GAGVSQSPRYKVAKRGQDVALRCDPISGHVSLFWYQQALGQGPEFLTYFQNEAQLDKSGLPSDRFFAERPEGSVSTLKIQRTQQEDSAVYLCASSYPRDRPLSTEAFFGQGTRLTVV.

On this clone: This sample also contains other DNA sequences that code for the same CDR3. The V gene is TRBV2, the J gene TRBJ1-5; D might be TRBD1 (5 bases). Looked up from germline, CDR1 is SNHLY and CDR2 is FYNNEI. The CDR3 contains 14 residues. V lost 3 bases and J lost 2, with 8 bases in between. The CDR3 loop reads CASSDRVGNQPQHF. The CDR3, as DNA: TGTGCCAGCAGTGACAGGGTGGGCAATCAGCCCCAGCATTTT.

This chain links TRBV5-4 with TRBJ2-1, with 9 bases lining up with TRBD1. This CDR3 spans 14 amino acids. The ends lost 2 bases at V and 5 bases at J; junction bases unmatched: 2. Looked up from germline, CDR1 is SGHNT and CDR2 is YYREEE (reference sequence). CDR3 sequence reads: CASSFRDRDNEQFF. CDR3 in DNA: TGTGCCAGCAGCTTCCGGGACAGGGACAATGAGCAGTTCTTC. Supplemented by reference TRBV5-4 and TRBJ2-1, the full variable domain reads ETGVTQSPTHLIKTRGQQVTLRCSSQSGHNTVSWYQQALGQGPQFIFQYYREEENGRGNFPPRFSGLQFPNYSSELNVNALELDDSALYLCASSFRDRDNEQFFGPGTRLTVL.

This sequence joins TRBV19 and TRBJ1-1, with 7 bases aligning to TRBD1. The V gene's germline CDR1 is LNHDA and CDR2 SQIVND (reference sequence). The CDR3 runs 17 residues. Losses at the gene ends were 5 bases for V and 4 bases for J; bases not matched to a gene: 16. CDR3 nucleotides: TGTGCCAGTAGTGCGCGAATTAGACAGGGAGTGGGCACTGAAGCTTTCTTT. Amino acid sequence: CASSARIRQGVGTEAFF.

The gene calls are TRBV5-1 and TRBJ2-3, with 10 positions matching TRBD2. Germline V gene sequence: CDR1 SGHRS, CDR2 YFSETQ. The CDR3 consists of 15 residues. Trimming took 2 bases from V and 3 from J; bases not matched to a gene: 3. The CDR3 region is CASSFLAGETDTQYF. CDR3 DNA sequence: TGCGCCAGCAGCTTTCTAGCGGGAGAGACAGATACGCAGTATTTT.

This sequence joins TRBV28 and TRBJ1-2, with D perhaps matching TRBD1 (6 bases). The CDR3 has 14 residues. CDR1 is MDHEN and CDR2 is SYDVKM in the germline V gene. Between the trimmed V and J ends, which lost 5 bases and 8 bases, there was a span of 18 bases. The CDR3 sequence is CASSPDSARRGYTF. DNA of the CDR3: TGTGCCAGCAGTCCGGACAGTGCCAGAAGGGGCTACACCTTC.

The chain carries TRBV19 and TRBJ1-2; no clear D gene. Per the germline V gene, CDR1 is LNHDA and CDR2 is SQIVND (reference sequence). V was clipped by 6 bases and J by 8 bases, with 16 bases between them. This CDR3 region has 13 residues. Written as DNA, the CDR3 is TGTGCCAGTAGGCCCGGGATTAAGGGAGGCTACACCTTC. This translates into CASRPGIKGGYTF.